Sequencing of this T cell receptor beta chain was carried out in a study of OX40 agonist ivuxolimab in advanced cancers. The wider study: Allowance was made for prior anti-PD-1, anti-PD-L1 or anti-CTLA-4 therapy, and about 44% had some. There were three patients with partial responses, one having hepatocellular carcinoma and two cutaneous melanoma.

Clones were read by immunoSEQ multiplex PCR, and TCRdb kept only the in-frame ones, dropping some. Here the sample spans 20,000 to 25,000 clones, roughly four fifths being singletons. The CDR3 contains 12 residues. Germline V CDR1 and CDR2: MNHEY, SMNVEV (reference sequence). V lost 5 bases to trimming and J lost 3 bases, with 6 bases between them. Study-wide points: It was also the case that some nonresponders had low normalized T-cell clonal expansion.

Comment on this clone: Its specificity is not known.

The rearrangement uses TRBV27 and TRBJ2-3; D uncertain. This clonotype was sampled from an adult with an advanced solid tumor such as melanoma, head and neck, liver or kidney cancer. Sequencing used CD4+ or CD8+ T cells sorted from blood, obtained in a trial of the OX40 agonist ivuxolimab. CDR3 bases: TGTGCCAGCAGTACGTATACAGATACGCAGTATTTT. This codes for CASSTYTDTQYF.